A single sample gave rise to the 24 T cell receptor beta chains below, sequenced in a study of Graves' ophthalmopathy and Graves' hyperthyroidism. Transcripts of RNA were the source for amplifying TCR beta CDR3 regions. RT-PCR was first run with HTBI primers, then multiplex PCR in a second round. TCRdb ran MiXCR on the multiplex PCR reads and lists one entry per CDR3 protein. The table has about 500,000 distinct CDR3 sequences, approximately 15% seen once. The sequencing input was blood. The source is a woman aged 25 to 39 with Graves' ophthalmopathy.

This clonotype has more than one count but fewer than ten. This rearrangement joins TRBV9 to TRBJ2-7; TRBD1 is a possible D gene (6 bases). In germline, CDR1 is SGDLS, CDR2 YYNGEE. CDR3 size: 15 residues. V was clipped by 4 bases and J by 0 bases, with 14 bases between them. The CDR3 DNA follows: TGTGCCAGCAGCACTACAGGGTATAGCTCCTACGAGCAGTACTTC. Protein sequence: CASSTTGYSSYEQYF.

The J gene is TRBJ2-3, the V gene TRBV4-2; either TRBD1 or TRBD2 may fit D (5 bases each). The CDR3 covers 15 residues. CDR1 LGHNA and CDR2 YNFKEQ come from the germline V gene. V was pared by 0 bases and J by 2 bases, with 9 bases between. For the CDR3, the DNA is TGTGCCAGCAGCCAAGAGGGGACCCACACAGATACGCAGTATTTT. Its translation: CASSQEGTHTDTQYF.

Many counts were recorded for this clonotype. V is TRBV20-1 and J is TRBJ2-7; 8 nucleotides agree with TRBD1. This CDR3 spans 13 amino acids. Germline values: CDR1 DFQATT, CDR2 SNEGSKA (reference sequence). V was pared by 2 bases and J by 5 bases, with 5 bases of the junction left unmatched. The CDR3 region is CSARRQGPNEQYF. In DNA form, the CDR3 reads TGCAGTGCTAGACGACAGGGGCCAAACGAGCAGTACTTC.

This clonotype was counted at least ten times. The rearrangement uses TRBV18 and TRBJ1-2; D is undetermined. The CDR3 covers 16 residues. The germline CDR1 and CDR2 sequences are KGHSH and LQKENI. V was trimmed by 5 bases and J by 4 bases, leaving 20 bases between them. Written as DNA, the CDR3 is TGTGCCAGCTCAAGTGTTGTAGGGCCGATCCTCTATGGCTACACCTTC. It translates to CASSSVVGPILYGYTF.

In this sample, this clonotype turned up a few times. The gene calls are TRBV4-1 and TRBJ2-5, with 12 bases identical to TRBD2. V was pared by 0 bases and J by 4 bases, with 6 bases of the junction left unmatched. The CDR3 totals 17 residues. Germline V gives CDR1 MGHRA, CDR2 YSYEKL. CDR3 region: CASSQDPLAGGVETQYF. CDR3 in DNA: TGCGCCAGCAGCCAAGATCCACTAGCGGGGGGTGTAGAGACCCAGTACTTC.

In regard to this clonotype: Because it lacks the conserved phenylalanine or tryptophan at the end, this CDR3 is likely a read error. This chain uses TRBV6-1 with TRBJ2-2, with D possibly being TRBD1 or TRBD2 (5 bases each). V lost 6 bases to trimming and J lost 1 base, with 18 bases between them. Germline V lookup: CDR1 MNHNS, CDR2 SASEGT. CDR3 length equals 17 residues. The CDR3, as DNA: TGTGCCAGCAGACCGGGACCTAAGTTTTTGAACACCGGGGAGCTGTTTCTT. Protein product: CASRPGPKFLNTGELFL.

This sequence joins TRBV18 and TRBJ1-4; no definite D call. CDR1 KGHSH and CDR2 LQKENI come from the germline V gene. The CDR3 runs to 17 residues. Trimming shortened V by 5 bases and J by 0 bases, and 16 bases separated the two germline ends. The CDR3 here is CASSSWSQISTNEKLFF. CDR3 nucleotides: TGTGCCAGCTCATCCTGGTCCCAAATTTCAACTAATGAAAAACTGTTTTTT.

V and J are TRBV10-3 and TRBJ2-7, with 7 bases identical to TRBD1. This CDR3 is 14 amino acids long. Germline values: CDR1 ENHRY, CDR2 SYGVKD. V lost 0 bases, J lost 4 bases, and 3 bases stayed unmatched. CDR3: CAISESDRQYEQYF. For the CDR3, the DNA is TGTGCCATCAGTGAGTCGGACAGGCAGTACGAGCAGTACTTC.

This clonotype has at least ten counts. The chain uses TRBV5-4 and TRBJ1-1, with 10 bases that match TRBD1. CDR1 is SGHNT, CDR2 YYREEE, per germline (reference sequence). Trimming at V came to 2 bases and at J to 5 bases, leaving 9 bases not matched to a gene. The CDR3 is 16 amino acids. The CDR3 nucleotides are TGTGCCAGCAGCTTCCCCGGGACAGGGGAGGGAACTGAAGCTTTCTTT. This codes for CASSFPGTGEGTEAFF.

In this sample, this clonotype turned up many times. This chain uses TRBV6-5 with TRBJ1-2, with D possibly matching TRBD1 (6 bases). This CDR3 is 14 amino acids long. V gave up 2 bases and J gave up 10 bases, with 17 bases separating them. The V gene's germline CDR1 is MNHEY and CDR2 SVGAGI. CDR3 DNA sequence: TGTGCCAGCAGTTACACTACAGGGAGTGTGGTCTACACCTTC. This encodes CASSYTTGSVVYTF.

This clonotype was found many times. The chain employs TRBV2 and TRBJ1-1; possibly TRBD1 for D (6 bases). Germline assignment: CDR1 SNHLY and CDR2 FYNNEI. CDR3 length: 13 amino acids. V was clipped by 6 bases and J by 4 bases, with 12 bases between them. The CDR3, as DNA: TGTGCCAGCAGCGAGAACAGGGCCACTGAAGCTTTCTTT. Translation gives CASSENRATEAFF.

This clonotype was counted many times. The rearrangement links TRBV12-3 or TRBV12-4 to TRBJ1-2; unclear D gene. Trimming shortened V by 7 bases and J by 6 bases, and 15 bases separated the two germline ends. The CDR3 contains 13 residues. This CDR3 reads CASTLGRTDGYTF. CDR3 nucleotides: TGTGCCAGCACCCTGGGCAGGACTGATGGCTACACCTTC.

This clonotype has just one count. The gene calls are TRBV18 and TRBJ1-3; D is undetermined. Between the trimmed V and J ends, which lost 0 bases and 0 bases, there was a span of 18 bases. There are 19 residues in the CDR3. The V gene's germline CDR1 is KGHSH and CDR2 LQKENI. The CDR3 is CASSPPRVLGSSSGNTIYF. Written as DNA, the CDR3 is TGTGCCAGCTCACCACCGCGGGTTCTTGGGAGCAGCTCTGGAAACACCATATATTTT.

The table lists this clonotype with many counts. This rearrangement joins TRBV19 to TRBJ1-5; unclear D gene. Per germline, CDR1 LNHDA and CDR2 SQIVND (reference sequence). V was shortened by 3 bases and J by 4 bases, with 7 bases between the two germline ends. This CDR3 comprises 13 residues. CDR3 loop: CASSISGNQPQHF. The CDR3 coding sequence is TGTGCCAGTAGTATCTCCGGTAATCAGCCCCAGCATTTT.

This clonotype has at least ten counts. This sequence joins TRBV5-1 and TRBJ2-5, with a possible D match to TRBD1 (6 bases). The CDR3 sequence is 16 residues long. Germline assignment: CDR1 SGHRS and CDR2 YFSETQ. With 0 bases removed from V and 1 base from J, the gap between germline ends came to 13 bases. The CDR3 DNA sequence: TGCGCCAGCAGCTTGGGCCCGACAGGACGCCAAGAGACCCAGTACTTC. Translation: CASSLGPTGRQETQYF.

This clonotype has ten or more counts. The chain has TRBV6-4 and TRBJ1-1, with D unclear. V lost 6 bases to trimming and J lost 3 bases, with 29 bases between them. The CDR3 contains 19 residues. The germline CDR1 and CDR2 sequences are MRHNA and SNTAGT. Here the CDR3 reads CASRTTQKRTWQGYTEAFF. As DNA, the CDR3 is TGTGCCAGCAGGACAACACAAAAACGGACGTGGCAAGGGTACACTGAAGCTTTCTTT.

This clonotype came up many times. This chain's CDR3 is CASSLRREDNYGYTF. In DNA, the CDR3 is TGTGCCAGCAGTTTAAGGAGGGAGGATAACTATGGCTACACCTTC. The V and J genes are TRBV27 and TRBJ1-2; D remains ambiguous. The germline V gene has CDR1 MNHEY and CDR2 SMNVEV (reference sequence). V dropped 2 bases and J dropped 1 base, with 11 bases sitting between them. The CDR3 is made up of 15 amino acids.

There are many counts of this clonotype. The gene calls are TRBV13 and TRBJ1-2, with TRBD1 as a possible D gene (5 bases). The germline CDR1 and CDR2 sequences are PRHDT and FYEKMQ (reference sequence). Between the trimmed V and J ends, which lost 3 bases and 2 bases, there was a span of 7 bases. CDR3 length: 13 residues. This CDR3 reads CASSLGTNYGYTF. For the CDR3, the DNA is TGTGCCAGCAGCTTGGGGACCAACTATGGCTACACCTTC. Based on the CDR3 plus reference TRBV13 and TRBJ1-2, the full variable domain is AAGVIQSPRHLIKEKRETATLKCYPIPRHDTVYWYQQGPGQDPQFLISFYEKMQSDKGSIPDRFSAQQFSDYHSELNMSSLELGDSALYFCASSLGTNYGYTFGSGTRLTVV.

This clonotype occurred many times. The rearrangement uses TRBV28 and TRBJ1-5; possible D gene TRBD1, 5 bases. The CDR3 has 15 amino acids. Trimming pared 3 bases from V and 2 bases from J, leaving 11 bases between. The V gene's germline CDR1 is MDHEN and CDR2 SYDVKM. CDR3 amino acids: CASSFKGYGNQPQHF. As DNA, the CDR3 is TGTGCCAGCAGTTTTAAGGGGTATGGCAATCAGCCCCAGCATTTT.

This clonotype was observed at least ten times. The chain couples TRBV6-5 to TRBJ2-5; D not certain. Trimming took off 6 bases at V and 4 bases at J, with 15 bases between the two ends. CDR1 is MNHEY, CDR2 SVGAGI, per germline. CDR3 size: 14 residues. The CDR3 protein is CASSYLPPGETQYF. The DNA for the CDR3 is TGTGCCAGCAGCTATCTACCCCCGGGAGAGACCCAGTACTTC.

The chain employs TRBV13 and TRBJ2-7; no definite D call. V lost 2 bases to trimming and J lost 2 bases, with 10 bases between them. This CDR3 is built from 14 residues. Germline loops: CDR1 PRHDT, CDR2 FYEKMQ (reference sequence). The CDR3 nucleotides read TGTGCCAGCAGCTTAAGTCACAGTCCCTACGAGCAGTACTTC. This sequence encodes CASSLSHSPYEQYF. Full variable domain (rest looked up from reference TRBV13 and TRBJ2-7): AAGVIQSPRHLIKEKRETATLKCYPIPRHDTVYWYQQGPGQDPQFLISFYEKMQSDKGSIPDRFSAQQFSDYHSELNMSSLELGDSALYFCASSLSHSPYEQYFGPGTRLTVT.

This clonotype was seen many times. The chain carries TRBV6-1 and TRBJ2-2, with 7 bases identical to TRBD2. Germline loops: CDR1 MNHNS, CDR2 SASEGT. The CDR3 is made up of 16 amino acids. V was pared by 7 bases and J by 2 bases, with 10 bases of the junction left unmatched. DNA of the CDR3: TGTGCCAGCACCGACCCGCGGGGACTAAACACCGGGGAGCTGTTTTTT. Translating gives CASTDPRGLNTGELFF.

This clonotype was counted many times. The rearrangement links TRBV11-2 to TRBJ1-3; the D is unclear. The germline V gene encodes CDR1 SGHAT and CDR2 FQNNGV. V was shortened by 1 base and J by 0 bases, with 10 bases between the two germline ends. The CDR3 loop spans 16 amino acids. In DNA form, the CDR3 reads TGTGCCAGCAGCTTAGTTGCCAGGCACTCTGGAAACACCATATATTTT. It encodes CASSLVARHSGNTIYF.

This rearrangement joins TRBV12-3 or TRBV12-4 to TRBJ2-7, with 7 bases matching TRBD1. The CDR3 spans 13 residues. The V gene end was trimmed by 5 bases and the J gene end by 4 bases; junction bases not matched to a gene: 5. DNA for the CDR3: TGTGCCAGCAGTATGGACAGGAGGTACGAGCAGTACTTC. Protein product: CASSMDRRYEQYF.